A selection of T cell receptor beta chains follows, all from one sample in a study of T cell changes during pregnancy in multiple sclerosis. Profiling relied on immunoSEQ multiplex PCR, and the TCRdb table lists in-frame clones only, not all of them. The sample has 18,000 or so clones, around 87% seen once. The specimen was CD8+ T cells from peripheral blood mononuclear cells, collected in the third trimester of pregnancy. These receptors were obtained from a female donor in good health, enrolled as a control in a pregnancy study. Each CDR3 is given with its conserved first and last residue. The order of the fields is CDR3 length, clone size, D gene, J gene, V gene, CDR3 DNA, CDR3 protein. D genes are given only for firm matches. Not every row has a clone size; where given, it reads once, few, many or a size class.

cdr3_length: 20; clone_size: NA; d_call: TRBD2; j_call: TRBJ2-3; v_call: TRBV4-2; cdr3_nt: TGTGCCAGCAGCCAAGAGCCAGGGTGGGCGCGGGGGTCTAGCACAGATACGCAGTATTTT; cdr3_aa: CASSQEPGWARGSSTDTQYF
cdr3_length: 14; clone_size: NA; d_call: NA; j_call: TRBJ2-7; v_call: TRBV7-6; cdr3_nt: TGTGCCAGCAGCCTCAGGGACTCGGCCTACGAGCAGTACTTC; cdr3_aa: CASSLRDSAYEQYF
cdr3_length: 15; clone_size: NA; d_call: TRBD1; j_call: TRBJ1-4; v_call: TRBV7-8; cdr3_nt: TGTGCCAGCAGCTTGGGCGGACAGGGCGTTGAAAAACTGTTTTTT; cdr3_aa: CASSLGGQGVEKLFF
cdr3_length: 17; clone_size: NA; d_call: TRBD2; j_call: TRBJ2-1; v_call: TRBV4-1; cdr3_nt: TGCGCCAGCAGCCTTAAACTAGCGGGGGGTCCCTACAATGAGCAGTTCTTC; cdr3_aa: CASSLKLAGGPYNEQFF
cdr3_length: 15; clone_size: NA; d_call: NA; j_call: TRBJ1-6; v_call: TRBV4-3; cdr3_nt: TGCGCCAGCAGTCAAGCCCAGGGTAATTCTTCACCCCTCCACTTT; cdr3_aa: CASSQAQGNSSPLHF
cdr3_length: 11; clone_size: NA; d_call: NA; j_call: TRBJ2-7; v_call: TRBV28; cdr3_nt: TGTGCCAGCAGTTCCAACTACGAGCAGTACTTC; cdr3_aa: CASSSNYEQYF
cdr3_length: 16; clone_size: NA; d_call: TRBD1; j_call: TRBJ2-2; v_call: TRBV6-4; cdr3_nt: TGTGCCAGCAGTGACTCGCCAGGGGGAGAAACCGGGGAGCTGTTTTTT; cdr3_aa: CASSDSPGGETGELFF
cdr3_length: 17; clone_size: NA; d_call: TRBD1; j_call: TRBJ2-5; v_call: TRBV2; cdr3_nt: TGTGCCAGCAGTAACCGGCCGACTAGGACAGGGGAAGAGACCCAGTACTTC; cdr3_aa: CASSNRPTRTGEETQYF
cdr3_length: 15; clone_size: NA; d_call: NA; j_call: TRBJ1-5; v_call: TRBV19; cdr3_nt: TGTGCCAGTAGTATAGATCGTGGAGGGAATCAGCCCCAGCATTTT; cdr3_aa: CASSIDRGGNQPQHF
cdr3_length: 14; clone_size: NA; d_call: NA; j_call: TRBJ2-7; v_call: TRBV29-1; cdr3_nt: TGCAGCGTTGAAGGAGACTCCAGCGAATACGAGCAGTACTTC; cdr3_aa: CSVEGDSSEYEQYF
cdr3_length: 16; clone_size: NA; d_call: TRBD1; j_call: TRBJ2-1; v_call: TRBV27; cdr3_nt: TGTGCCAGCTTTCTTTCTGGGACAGGCTACTACAATGAGCAGTTCTTC; cdr3_aa: CASFLSGTGYYNEQFF
cdr3_length: 14; clone_size: NA; d_call: TRBD2; j_call: TRBJ2-3; v_call: TRBV28; cdr3_nt: TGTGCCAGCAAACGGGGGGGCGATACAGATACGCAGTATTTT; cdr3_aa: CASKRGGDTDTQYF
cdr3_length: 16; clone_size: NA; d_call: NA; j_call: TRBJ2-1; v_call: TRBV9; cdr3_nt: TGTGCCAGCAGCGTAGAGGACAGAAGCTCCTACAATGAGCAGTTCTTC; cdr3_aa: CASSVEDRSSYNEQFF
cdr3_length: 14; clone_size: NA; d_call: TRBD2; j_call: TRBJ2-1; v_call: TRBV29-1; cdr3_nt: TGCAGCGTCCCGGGACTAGCGGCTTACAATGAGCAGTTCTTC; cdr3_aa: CSVPGLAAYNEQFF
cdr3_length: 16; clone_size: NA; d_call: TRBD1; j_call: TRBJ2-1; v_call: TRBV28; cdr3_nt: TGTGCCAGCAAGGGTCACGGGACAGGCCCGTACAATGAGCAGTTCTTC; cdr3_aa: CASKGHGTGPYNEQFF
cdr3_length: 14; clone_size: NA; d_call: NA; j_call: TRBJ1-6; v_call: TRBV5-6; cdr3_nt: TGTGCCAGCAGCTTGGGTGGAGGTGACTCACCCCTCCACTTT; cdr3_aa: CASSLGGGDSPLHF
cdr3_length: 12; clone_size: NA; d_call: TRBD2; j_call: TRBJ2-7; v_call: TRBV6-5; cdr3_nt: TGTGCCACCGCCCCCCGGGAGGGTAAGCAGTACTTC; cdr3_aa: CATAPREGKQYF
cdr3_length: 14; clone_size: NA; d_call: NA; j_call: TRBJ2-3; v_call: TRBV7-3; cdr3_nt: TGTGCCAGCAGCTCCACAGCCGGCACAGATACGCAGTATTTT; cdr3_aa: CASSSTAGTDTQYF
cdr3_length: 15; clone_size: NA; d_call: TRBD2; j_call: TRBJ2-7; v_call: TRBV6-1; cdr3_nt: TGTGCCAGCAGTGAAGCAGCGGGAGGGCCGGACGAGCAGTACTTC; cdr3_aa: CASSEAAGGPDEQYF
cdr3_length: 14; clone_size: NA; d_call: NA; j_call: TRBJ1-1; v_call: TRBV28; cdr3_nt: TGTGCCAGCAGTTCCAGGGAGGGGAACACTGAAGCTTTCTTT; cdr3_aa: CASSSREGNTEAFF
cdr3_length: 14; clone_size: NA; d_call: NA; j_call: TRBJ1-4; v_call: TRBV28; cdr3_nt: TGTGCCAGCAGTTTAGGGCAGTTTAATGAAAAACTGTTTTTT; cdr3_aa: CASSLGQFNEKLFF
cdr3_length: 16; clone_size: NA; d_call: TRBD2; j_call: TRBJ2-1; v_call: TRBV19; cdr3_nt: TGTGCCAGTAGTGTAGGGACTAGCGGGAGGTTGGGGGAGCAGTTCTTC; cdr3_aa: CASSVGTSGRLGEQFF
cdr3_length: 19; clone_size: NA; d_call: TRBD2; j_call: TRBJ2-1; v_call: TRBV14; cdr3_nt: TGTGCCAGCAGCCCCGGGACTAGCGGGAGCGCTAGCTCCTACAATGAGCAGTTCTTC; cdr3_aa: CASSPGTSGSASSYNEQFF
cdr3_length: 11; clone_size: NA; d_call: NA; j_call: TRBJ1-6; v_call: TRBV11-2; cdr3_nt: TGTGCCAGCAGCCTAAATTCACCCCTCCACTTT; cdr3_aa: CASSLNSPLHF
cdr3_length: 11; clone_size: NA; d_call: NA; j_call: TRBJ2-2; v_call: TRBV29-1; cdr3_nt: TGCAGCGCTTCAGGGGACGGGGAGCTGTTTTTT; cdr3_aa: CSASGDGELFF
cdr3_length: 17; clone_size: NA; d_call: NA; j_call: TRBJ2-2; v_call: TRBV4-1; cdr3_nt: TGCGCCAGCAGCCAAGAGCCTTCGGGGGGCGGTACCGGGGAGCTGTTTTTT; cdr3_aa: CASSQEPSGGGTGELFF
cdr3_length: 11; clone_size: NA; d_call: TRBD1; j_call: TRBJ2-7; v_call: TRBV6-5; cdr3_nt: TGTGCCAGCAGTAACACAGGGGAATGTAACTTC; cdr3_aa: CASSNTGECNF
cdr3_length: 14; clone_size: NA; d_call: TRBD1; j_call: TRBJ2-1; v_call: TRBV10-3; cdr3_nt: TGTGCCACCAGGACAGGGAACCCCTACAATGAGCAGTTCTTC; cdr3_aa: CATRTGNPYNEQFF
cdr3_length: 15; clone_size: NA; d_call: TRBD1; j_call: TRBJ2-2; v_call: TRBV11-2; cdr3_nt: TGTGCCAGCATCCTAGGACAGGGGTACGACGGGGAGCTGTTTTTT; cdr3_aa: CASILGQGYDGELFF
cdr3_length: 12; clone_size: NA; d_call: NA; j_call: TRBJ2-3; v_call: TRBV4-1; cdr3_nt: TGCGCCAGCAGCCCCGGGACAGATACGCAGTATTTT; cdr3_aa: CASSPGTDTQYF
cdr3_length: 15; clone_size: few; d_call: NA; j_call: TRBJ1-6; v_call: TRBV28; cdr3_nt: TGTGCCAGCAGTCCACCCGGGGAGGGTAATTCACCCCTCCACTTT; cdr3_aa: CASSPPGEGNSPLHF
cdr3_length: 13; clone_size: NA; d_call: TRBD2; j_call: TRBJ2-5; v_call: TRBV28; cdr3_nt: TGTGCCACTACAGCGGGGGGCGGGGAGACCCAGTACTTC; cdr3_aa: CATTAGGGETQYF
cdr3_length: 15; clone_size: NA; d_call: TRBD2; j_call: TRBJ2-5; v_call: TRBV5-4; cdr3_nt: TGTGCCAGCAGCTGGACTAGCGGGGGAGGAGAGACCCAGTACTTC; cdr3_aa: CASSWTSGGGETQYF
cdr3_length: 15; clone_size: once; d_call: NA; j_call: TRBJ2-1; v_call: TRBV6-5; cdr3_nt: TGTGCCAGCAGCCGTTACTCGTTCAGGGAGGATGAGCAGTTCTTC; cdr3_aa: CASSRYSFREDEQFF
cdr3_length: 16; clone_size: NA; d_call: NA; j_call: TRBJ2-5; v_call: TRBV28; cdr3_nt: TGTGCCAGCAGTGGAAATAGAAAGGGACTCCAAGAGACCCAGTACTTC; cdr3_aa: CASSGNRKGLQETQYF
cdr3_length: 14; clone_size: NA; d_call: TRBD1; j_call: TRBJ1-4; v_call: TRBV6-1; cdr3_nt: TGTGCCAGCAGTGACAAGGGGACAGGAGAAAAGCTGTTTTTT; cdr3_aa: CASSDKGTGEKLFF
cdr3_length: 14; clone_size: NA; d_call: TRBD1; j_call: TRBJ2-7; v_call: TRBV28; cdr3_nt: TGTGCCAGCAGTACGGGACAGGCAGGGTACGAGCAGTACTTC; cdr3_aa: CASSTGQAGYEQYF
cdr3_length: 15; clone_size: NA; d_call: NA; j_call: TRBJ2-5; v_call: TRBV29-1; cdr3_nt: TGCAGCGGGTCCTTGCTAGCGAGGGGGGGAGAGACCCAGTACTTC; cdr3_aa: CSGSLLARGGETQYF
cdr3_length: 14; clone_size: NA; d_call: TRBD2; j_call: TRBJ2-2; v_call: TRBV6-4; cdr3_nt: TGTGCCAGCAATCCTAGCGGAGACACCGGGGAGCTGTTTTTT; cdr3_aa: CASNPSGDTGELFF
cdr3_length: 17; clone_size: NA; d_call: NA; j_call: TRBJ1-1; v_call: TRBV19; cdr3_nt: TGTGCCAGTAACACGCCGGCAACCGGGGCCCGGGGGACTGAAGCTTTCTTT; cdr3_aa: CASNTPATGARGTEAFF
cdr3_length: 12; clone_size: once; d_call: TRBD1; j_call: TRBJ2-7; v_call: TRBV19; cdr3_nt: TGTGCCACCTCCGGGACAGAGGTAGAGCAGTACTTC; cdr3_aa: CATSGTEVEQYF
cdr3_length: 14; clone_size: NA; d_call: NA; j_call: TRBJ2-3; v_call: TRBV7-7; cdr3_nt: TGTGCTAGCAGCCCCCTCCAGAACACAGATACGCAGTATTTT; cdr3_aa: CASSPLQNTDTQYF
cdr3_length: 15; clone_size: few; d_call: NA; j_call: TRBJ2-3; v_call: TRBV15; cdr3_nt: TGTGCCACCAGCACAGGGGACACACACACAGATACGCAGTATTTT; cdr3_aa: CATSTGDTHTDTQYF
cdr3_length: 16; clone_size: NA; d_call: TRBD1; j_call: TRBJ2-1; v_call: TRBV4-1; cdr3_nt: TGCGCCAGCAGCCATCCCGGGACAGACCTAGGGAATGAGCAGTTCTTC; cdr3_aa: CASSHPGTDLGNEQFF
cdr3_length: 16; clone_size: few; d_call: NA; j_call: TRBJ2-6; v_call: TRBV4-3; cdr3_nt: TGCGCCAGCAGCCAGGCAGACTCCTCTGGGGCCAACGTCCTGACTTTC; cdr3_aa: CASSQADSSGANVLTF
cdr3_length: 15; clone_size: NA; d_call: TRBD2; j_call: TRBJ2-3; v_call: TRBV7-6; cdr3_nt: TGTGCCAGCAGCTTAAATAGCGGGAGAGAAGATACGCAGTATTTT; cdr3_aa: CASSLNSGREDTQYF
cdr3_length: 11; clone_size: NA; d_call: NA; j_call: TRBJ2-7; v_call: TRBV19; cdr3_nt: TGTGCCAGTAGTGGGGGCCACGAGCAGTACTTC; cdr3_aa: CASSGGHEQYF
cdr3_length: 11; clone_size: NA; d_call: TRBD1; j_call: TRBJ2-7; v_call: TRBV29-1; cdr3_nt: TGCAGCGTGGACAGGGACGGGGAGCAGTACTTC; cdr3_aa: CSVDRDGEQYF